This T cell receptor (beta chain) was observed in a study of blood T cell repertoires in COVID-19. In the study overall: Sample material is recorded as cDNA or gDNA derived from T cells, B-cell-depleted T cells, or PBMCs.

As originally analysed: Using reference gene primer amplification, nucleated cell counts were estimated. The table came from immunoSEQ multiplex PCR; TCRdb's copy has only in-frame clones and leaves some out. D and trimming were read from the DNA, whereas the V and J calls and clone size are those reported in that table. The profile covers under 300,000 clones, with around 80% appearing a single time and 3.4% taken by the ten largest. V gave up 1 base and J gave up 6 bases; unmatched junction bases: 8. Germline V gene sequence: CDR1 MNHEY, CDR2 SVGAGI. CDR3 size: 16 residues. Sequencing input: peripheral blood. The gene calls are TRBV6-5 and TRBJ1-1; 10 bases map to TRBD1. The sequence was collected from a young woman with acute or convalescent COVID-19. The CDR3 coding sequence is TGTGCCAGCAGTTACTTGACAGGGGGCGCCGGGTCTGAAGCTTTCTTT. Residues: CASSYLTGGAGSEAFF.